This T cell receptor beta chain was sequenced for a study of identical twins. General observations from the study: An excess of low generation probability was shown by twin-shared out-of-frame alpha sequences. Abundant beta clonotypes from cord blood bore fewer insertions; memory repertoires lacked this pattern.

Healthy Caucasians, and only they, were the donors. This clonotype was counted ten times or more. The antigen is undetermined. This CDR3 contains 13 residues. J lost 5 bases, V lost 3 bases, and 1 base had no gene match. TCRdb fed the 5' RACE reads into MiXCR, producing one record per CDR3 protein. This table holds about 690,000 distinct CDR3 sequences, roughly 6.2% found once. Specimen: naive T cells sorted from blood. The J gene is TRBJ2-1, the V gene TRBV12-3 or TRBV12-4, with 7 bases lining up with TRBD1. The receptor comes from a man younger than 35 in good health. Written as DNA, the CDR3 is TGTGCCAGCAGTTTTCAGGGGGACAATGAGCAGTTCTTC. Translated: CASSFQGDNEQFF.